These 9 T cell receptor beta chains were all obtained from the same sample, sequenced in a study of response to subunit inactivated influenza vaccine (dated by TCRdb to 2017 to 2018). Library method: RT-PCR. The listed sequencing device is Illumina HiSeq 2500. Using fastp trimming at Q25 and MiXCR clonotype assembly, TCRdb reanalyzed the public sequencing data and kept in-frame beta chains. Each record represents a unique CDR3 protein, reported with the most common genes and DNA among its rows. Recorded for this sample are just under 250,000 distinct CDR3 sequences; 12% of them occurred a single time. Roughly 7.7% of the sample is held by the ten biggest clonotypes. The specimen was non-naive T cells sorted from PBMCs, collected around 14 days before vaccination. The cell subset or site label of this sample denotes: memory T cell fraction. These receptors all come from a man aged 45-65 years who received an inactivated influenza vaccine. Donor details come from another sample of the same person, matched by shared clones.

The chain is built from TRBV3-1 and TRBJ2-7, with TRBD1 matching over 9 bases. V shed 2 bases, J shed 5 bases, and the junction held 7 bases outside the gene matches. Germline V gene sequence: CDR1 LGHDT, CDR2 YNNKEL (reference sequence). There are 15 residues in the CDR3. The CDR3 DNA reads TGTGCCAGCAGCCAAACGTGGGACAGGGCCCACGAGCAGTACTTC. It specifies CASSQTWDRAHEQYF.

The rearrangement uses TRBV4-1 and TRBJ1-1; TRBD1 aligns across 7 bases. This CDR3 region has 14 residues. The junction had 7 bases not matched to a gene; V was cut back by 4 bases and J by 5 bases. Germline-derived CDR1 and CDR2 are MGHRA and YSYEKL. The CDR3 sequence is CASSLQTGRTEAFF. The CDR3 DNA reads TGCGCCAGCAGCCTCCAGACAGGGCGGACTGAAGCTTTCTTT.

This clonotype was counted at least ten times. This chain links TRBV7-2 with TRBJ2-3; D is undetermined. Germline CDR1 and CDR2: SGHTA and FQGNSA. The CDR3 loop spans 11 amino acids. Trimming took off 5 bases at V and 4 bases at J, with 4 bases between the two ends. In DNA form, the CDR3 reads TGTGCCAGCAGCCAACCAGATACGCAGTATTTT. Its translation: CASSQPDTQYF.

This clonotype was counted only a few times. This chain uses TRBV5-1 with TRBJ1-2; D is perhaps TRBD1 (5 bases). Germline values: CDR1 SGHRS, CDR2 YFSETQ. The CDR3 has 13 amino acids. The germline V and J ends were trimmed by 0 bases and 3 bases, with 6 bases remaining between them. The CDR3 region has the DNA TGCGCCAGCAGCTTGGTAGGGGACTATGGCTACACCTTC. This encodes CASSLVGDYGYTF.

The DNA for the CDR3 is TGTGCCAGCTCCACGTTGGGCGAGCAGTACTTC. As protein: CASSTLGEQYF. This chain joins TRBV7-2 and TRBJ2-7; D remains ambiguous. The CDR3 is made up of 11 amino acids. The germline gives CDR1 SGHTA, CDR2 FQGNSA. Trimming left V 8 bases short and J 6 bases short, with 11 bases between.

The chain is built from TRBV4-1 and TRBJ2-6; D not certain. This CDR3 has 17 amino acids. Trimming left V 1 base short and J 0 bases short, with 10 bases between. Germline assignment: CDR1 MGHRA and CDR2 YSYEKL. The CDR3 DNA sequence: TGCGCCAGCAGCCAAGTTCTGGGATACTCTGGGGCCAACGTCCTGACTTTC. Protein sequence: CASSQVLGYSGANVLTF.

This clonotype was picked up a small number of times. The gene calls are TRBV20-1 and TRBJ2-1; perhaps TRBD2 as D (5 bases). The germline V gene has CDR1 DFQATT and CDR2 SNEGSKA (reference sequence). This CDR3 region has 16 residues. The V and J ends lost 5 bases and 7 bases respectively, with 24 bases between them. In nucleotides, the CDR3 is TGCAGTGCTCCCTCACGTAGCGAGAGGTTCGGGAATGAGCAGTTCTTC. Translating gives CSAPSRSERFGNEQFF.

There are a few counts of this clonotype. The chain employs TRBV3-1 and TRBJ2-1, with 9 bases matching TRBD2. With 0 bases clipped from V and 7 bases from J, the junction kept 13 bases outside the gene matches. Germline lookup yields CDR1 LGHDT and CDR2 YNNKEL (reference sequence). CDR3 length: 18 residues. CDR3 coding DNA: TGTGCCAGCAGCCAAGATTTTGCTTTAGCGGGAGTGTTAAATGAGCAGTTCTTC. It translates to CASSQDFALAGVLNEQFF.

This clonotype was picked up a small number of times. The chain is built from TRBV11-2 and TRBJ2-1; 8 bases are shared with TRBD1. This CDR3 comprises 19 residues. V shed 0 bases and J 0 bases; nucleotides not matched to a gene: 10. CDR1 and CDR2 (germline): SGHAT, FQNNGV. The chain's CDR3 is CASSLDAGGLRSSYNEQFF. Here the CDR3 DNA reads TGTGCCAGCAGCTTAGACGCAGGGGGCCTAAGGAGCTCCTACAATGAGCAGTTCTTC. Complete variable domain (other parts from reference TRBV11-2 and TRBJ2-1): EAGVAQSPRYKIIEKRQSVAFWCNPISGHATLYWYQQILGQGPKLLIQFQNNGVVDDSQLPKDRFSAERLKGVDSTLKIQPAKLEDSAVYLCASSLDAGGLRSSYNEQFFGPGTRLTVL.